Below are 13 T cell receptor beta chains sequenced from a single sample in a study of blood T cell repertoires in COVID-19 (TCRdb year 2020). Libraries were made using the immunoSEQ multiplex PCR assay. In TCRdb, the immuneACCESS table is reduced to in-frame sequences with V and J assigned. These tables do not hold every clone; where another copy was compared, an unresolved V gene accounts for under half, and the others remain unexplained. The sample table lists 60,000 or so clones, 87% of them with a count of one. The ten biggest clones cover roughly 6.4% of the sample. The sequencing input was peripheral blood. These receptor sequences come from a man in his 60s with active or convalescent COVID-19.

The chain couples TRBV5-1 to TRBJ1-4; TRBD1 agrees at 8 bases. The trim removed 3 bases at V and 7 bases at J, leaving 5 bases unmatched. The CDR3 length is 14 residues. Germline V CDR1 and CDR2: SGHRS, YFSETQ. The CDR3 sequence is CASSWRTGTEKLFF. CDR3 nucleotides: TGCGCCAGCAGCTGGAGGACAGGGACTGAAAAACTGTTTTTT.

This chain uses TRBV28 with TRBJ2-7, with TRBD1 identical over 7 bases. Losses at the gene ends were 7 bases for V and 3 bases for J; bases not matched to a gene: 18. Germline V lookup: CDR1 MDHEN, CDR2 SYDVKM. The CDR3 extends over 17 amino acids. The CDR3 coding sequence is TGTGCCAGCACCCTCGCGGGTCGAGGGGGCCCTTACTACGAGCAGTACTTC. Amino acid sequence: CASTLAGRGGPYYEQYF.

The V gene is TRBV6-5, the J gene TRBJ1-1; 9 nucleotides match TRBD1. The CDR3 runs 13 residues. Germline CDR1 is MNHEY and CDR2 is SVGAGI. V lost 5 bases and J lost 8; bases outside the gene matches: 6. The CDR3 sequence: CASSQIQGAEAFF. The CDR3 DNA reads TGTGCCAGCAGTCAGATACAGGGGGCAGAAGCTTTCTTT.

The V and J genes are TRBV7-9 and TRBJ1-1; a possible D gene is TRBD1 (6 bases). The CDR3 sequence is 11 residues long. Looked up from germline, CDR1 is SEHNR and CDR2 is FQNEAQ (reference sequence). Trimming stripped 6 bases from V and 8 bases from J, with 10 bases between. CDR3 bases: TGTGCCAGCAGTGCCGGGACAGAAGCTTTCTTT. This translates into CASSAGTEAFF. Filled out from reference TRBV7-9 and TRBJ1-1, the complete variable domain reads DTGVSQNPRHKITKRGQNVTFRCDPISEHNRLYWYRQTLGQGPEFLTYFQNEAQLEKSRLLSDRFSAERPKGSFSTLEIQRTEQGDSAMYLCASSAGTEAFFGQGTRLTVV.

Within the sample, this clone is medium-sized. The CDR3 coding sequence is TGCGCCACCAGCCCGATGTTTTCCGGGGAGCAGTACTTC. Protein product: CATSPMFSGEQYF. The chain uses TRBV10-1 and TRBJ2-7; unclear D gene. Germline-derived CDR1 and CDR2 are WNHNN and SYGVQD (reference sequence). This CDR3 is 13 amino acids long. V lost 10 bases and J 7 bases, leaving 20 bases between the germline ends.

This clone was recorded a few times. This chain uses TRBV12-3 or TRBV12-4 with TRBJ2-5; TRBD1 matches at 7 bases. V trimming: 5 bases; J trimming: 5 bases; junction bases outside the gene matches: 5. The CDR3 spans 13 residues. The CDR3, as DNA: TGTGCCAGCAGTCCACAGGGGTGGGAGACCCAGTACTTC. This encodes CASSPQGWETQYF.

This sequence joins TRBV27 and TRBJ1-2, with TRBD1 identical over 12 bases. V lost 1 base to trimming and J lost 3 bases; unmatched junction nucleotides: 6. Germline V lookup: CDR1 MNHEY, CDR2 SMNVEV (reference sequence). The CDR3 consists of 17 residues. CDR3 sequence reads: CASSLFRDRGRDYGYTF. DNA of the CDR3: TGTGCCAGCAGTTTATTTAGGGACAGGGGGCGAGACTATGGCTACACCTTC.

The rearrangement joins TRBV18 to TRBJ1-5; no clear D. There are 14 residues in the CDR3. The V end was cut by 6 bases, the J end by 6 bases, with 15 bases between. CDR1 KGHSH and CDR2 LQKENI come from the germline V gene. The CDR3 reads CASSSTPNGQPQHF. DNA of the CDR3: TGTGCCAGCTCCTCTACCCCAAACGGTCAGCCCCAGCATTTT.

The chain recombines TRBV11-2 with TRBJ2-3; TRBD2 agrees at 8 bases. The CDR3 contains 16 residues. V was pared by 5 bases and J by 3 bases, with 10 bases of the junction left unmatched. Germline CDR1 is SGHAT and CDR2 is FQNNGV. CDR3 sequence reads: CASSLNLVAGTDTQYF. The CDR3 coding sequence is TGTGCCAGCAGCCTTAATTTGGTAGCGGGGACAGATACGCAGTATTTT.

CDR3 residues: CASSTSGTGGYEQYF. The DNA of the CDR3 is TGTGCCAGCAGCACCTCCGGGACAGGGGGGTACGAGCAGTACTTC. This chain joins TRBV7-2 and TRBJ2-7, with 11 bases fitting TRBD1. This CDR3 has 15 amino acids. The V and J ends lost 5 bases and 4 bases, in that order; junction bases with no gene match: 7. Germline-derived CDR1 and CDR2 are SGHTA and FQGNSA.

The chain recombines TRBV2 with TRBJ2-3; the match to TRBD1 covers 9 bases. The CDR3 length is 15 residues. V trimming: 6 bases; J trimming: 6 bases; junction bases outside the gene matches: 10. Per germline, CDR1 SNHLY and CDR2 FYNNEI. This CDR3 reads CASRPPGQGGDTQYF. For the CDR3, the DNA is TGTGCCAGCAGGCCACCGGGACAGGGAGGTGATACGCAGTATTTT.

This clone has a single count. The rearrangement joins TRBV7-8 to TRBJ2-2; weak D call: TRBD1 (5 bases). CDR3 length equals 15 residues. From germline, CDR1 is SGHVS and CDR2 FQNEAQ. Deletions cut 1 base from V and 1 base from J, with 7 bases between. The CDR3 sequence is CASSLGQKNTGELFF. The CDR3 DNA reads TGTGCCAGCAGCTTAGGACAGAAGAACACCGGGGAGCTGTTTTTT.

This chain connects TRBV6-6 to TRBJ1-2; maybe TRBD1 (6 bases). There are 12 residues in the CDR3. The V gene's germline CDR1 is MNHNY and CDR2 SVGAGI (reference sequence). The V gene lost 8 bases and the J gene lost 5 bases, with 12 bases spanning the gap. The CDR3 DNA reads TGTGCCAGCGGCGAGGGGGTTTATGGCTACACCTTC. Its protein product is CASGEGVYGYTF.